This entry lists 28 T cell receptor beta chains sequenced from one sample in a study of OX40 agonist ivuxolimab in advanced cancers. Generated by immunoSEQ multiplex PCR, the TCRdb table keeps only in-frame clones and is missing some. The repertoire holds approximately 88,000 clones, with around nine tenths as singletons. The sample in question was CD4+ or CD8+ T cells sorted from blood, obtained in a trial of the OX40 agonist ivuxolimab. The source of these receptors is an adult with an advanced solid tumor such as melanoma, head and neck, liver or kidney cancer.

The V and J genes are TRBV7-2 and TRBJ1-1, with D possibly TRBD1 on 5 matching bases. The V gene lost 5 bases and the J gene lost 6 bases, with 13 bases spanning the gap. The germline CDR1 and CDR2 sequences are SGHTA and FQGNSA. CDR3 length equals 13 residues. CDR3: CASSLRGEAEAFF. The CDR3 DNA reads TGTGCCAGCAGCCTCCGAGGGGAGGCTGAAGCTTTCTTT.

The DNA for the CDR3 is TGTGCCAGCAGAAGACCAGGGGGCTTGGGCAATGAGCAGTTCTTC. It codes for CASRRPGGLGNEQFF. The V gene is TRBV5-4, the J gene TRBJ2-1; TRBD1 matches 8 bases. CDR1 SGHNT and CDR2 YYREEE come from the germline V gene (reference sequence). CDR3 length equals 15 residues. V trimming: 5 bases; J trimming: 6 bases; junction bases outside the gene matches: 10.

The chain has TRBV10-2 and TRBJ2-3; 7 positions agree with TRBD2. V trimming: 7 bases; J trimming: 5 bases; junction bases outside the gene matches: 9. Germline CDR1 is WSHSY and CDR2 is SAAADI. The CDR3 spans 14 residues. The CDR3 DNA reads as TGCGCCAGCATCCCAGCGGGGCGGGGAGATACGCAGTATTTT. Encoded protein: CASIPAGRGDTQYF.

The chain couples TRBV6-6 to TRBJ1-1, with 9 bases aligning to TRBD1. V lost 6 bases to trimming and J lost 6 bases; unmatched junction nucleotides: 5. Germline V gene lookup returns CDR1 MNHNY and CDR2 SVGAGI (reference sequence). CDR3 length: 13 amino acids. DNA of the CDR3: TGTGCCAGCAGCTCACAGGGGGCGGCTGAAGCTTTCTTT. This translates into CASSSQGAAEAFF.

This chain connects TRBV5-6 to TRBJ2-1; no clear D. The germline V gene encodes CDR1 SGHDT and CDR2 YYEEEE. V dropped 1 base and J dropped 3 bases, with 5 bases sitting between them. The CDR3 length is 13 residues. The CDR3 coding sequence is TGTGCCAGCAGCTTGATCATCTACAATGAGCAGTTCTTC. It specifies CASSLIIYNEQFF.

The chain has TRBV7-6 and TRBJ1-1, with D possibly TRBD1 on 6 matching bases. V was trimmed by 8 bases and J by 0 bases, leaving 13 bases between them. The CDR3 has 14 amino acids. Germline V lookup: CDR1 SGHVS, CDR2 FNYEAQ. The CDR3 is CASGGTRMNTEAFF. CDR3 nucleotides: TGTGCCAGCGGGGGGACAAGAATGAACACTGAAGCTTTCTTT.

The chain is built from TRBV6-1 and TRBJ2-7; tentatively, D is TRBD2 (5 bases). From germline, CDR1 is MNHNS and CDR2 SASEGT. The CDR3 has 13 residues. Trimming left V 10 bases short and J 6 bases short, with 19 bases between. CDR3 amino acids: CAILGRATLEQYF. CDR3 bases: TGTGCCATCCTCGGGCGGGCGACCCTCGAGCAGTACTTC.

The CDR3 protein is CASSQVHPWANVLTF. The DNA of the CDR3 is TGTGCCAGCAGCCAGGTACACCCGTGGGCCAACGTCCTGACTTTC. V gene TRBV14 combines with J gene TRBJ2-6; D not resolved. The CDR3 covers 15 residues. Germline CDR1 is SGHDN and CDR2 is FVKESK. V lost 3 bases, J lost 5 bases, and 11 bases lay in between.

As for this clone: Additional DNA sequences in this sample encode the identical CDR3. The V and J genes are TRBV25-1 and TRBJ1-1, with unresolved D. The CDR3 has 11 amino acids. V gave up 4 bases and J gave up 8 bases, with 8 bases separating them. The germline V gene has CDR1 MGHDK and CDR2 SYGVNS. This CDR3 reads CASSVGREAFF. CDR3 nucleotide sequence: TGTGCCAGCAGTGTCGGTAGGGAAGCTTTCTTT.

CDR3 DNA sequence: TGTGCCAGCAATACCCGTCGGGGAAGTTCCAATCAGCCCCAGCATTTT. Its translation: CASNTRRGSSNQPQHF. The gene calls are TRBV28 and TRBJ1-5; D ambiguous. The CDR3 is 16 amino acids. The germline CDR1 and CDR2 sequences are MDHEN and SYDVKM. The V end was cut by 7 bases, the J end by 3 bases, with 19 bases between.

This clone was seen a handful of times. V is TRBV27 and J is TRBJ1-1; D not certain. The CDR3 has 16 residues. V was trimmed by 6 bases and J by 1 base, leaving 18 bases between them. Germline CDR1 and CDR2: MNHEY and SMNVEV (reference sequence). The CDR3 protein is CASRPTLGVWNTEAFF. The CDR3 DNA sequence: TGTGCCAGCAGGCCAACCCTGGGAGTATGGAACACTGAAGCTTTCTTT.

This rearrangement joins TRBV6-6 to TRBJ1-1; 7 nucleotides agree with TRBD1. V dropped 0 bases and J dropped 4; count of bases not matched to a gene: 5. There are 15 residues in the CDR3. Germline lookup yields CDR1 MNHNY and CDR2 SVGAGI (reference sequence). CDR3 nucleotides: TGTGCCAGCAGTTACTCGACAGGGTCGAGCACTGAAGCTTTCTTT. Translated: CASSYSTGSSTEAFF.

V is TRBV18 and J is TRBJ2-3; TRBD1 or TRBD2 may be the D gene (6 bases each). The CDR3 spans 16 residues. Looked up from germline, CDR1 is KGHSH and CDR2 is LQKENI. V lost 3 bases and J lost 4, with 17 bases in between. CDR3 bases: TGTGCCAGCTCACCGGGGGGCTTCCCCCCGGCAGATACGCAGTATTTT. Translation gives CASSPGGFPPADTQYF.

The J gene is TRBJ2-2, the V gene TRBV27; D perhaps matches TRBD2 (7 bases). Per the germline V gene, CDR1 is MNHEY and CDR2 is SMNVEV (reference sequence). CDR3 length: 16 amino acids. V was clipped by 6 bases and J by 4 bases, with 18 bases between them. CDR3 sequence reads: CASSPLQGRGTGELFF. CDR3 nucleotides: TGTGCCAGCAGCCCGCTCCAGGGGAGGGGCACCGGGGAGCTGTTTTTT.

This clone was seen only a few times. This chain uses TRBV6-1 with TRBJ1-1; the D is unclear. Between the trimmed V and J ends, which lost 5 bases and 11 bases, there was a span of 18 bases. Germline V gene lookup returns CDR1 MNHNS and CDR2 SASEGT. The CDR3 contains 13 residues. The DNA of the CDR3 is TGTGCCAGCAGTCCTTTGGGAACCTATTGGGCTTTCTTT. As protein: CASSPLGTYWAFF.

This chain joins TRBV29-1 and TRBJ2-2; D may correspond to TRBD1 or TRBD2 (5 bases each). Trimming removed 5 bases from V and 0 bases from J, with 13 bases in between. Germline V gene lookup returns CDR1 SQVTM and CDR2 ANQGSEA. This CDR3 contains 15 residues. The DNA for the CDR3 is TGCAGCGTTTCCCCTGGGGGTTCGAACACCGGGGAGCTGTTTTTT. Protein: CSVSPGGSNTGELFF.

The chain recombines TRBV27 with TRBJ2-7; 8 bases are shared with TRBD2. The V gene's germline CDR1 is MNHEY and CDR2 SMNVEV (reference sequence). The V and J ends lost 4 bases and 6 bases, in that order; junction bases with no gene match: 14. CDR3 length equals 16 residues. The CDR3 spells CASSSFLSGRIGEQYF. The CDR3, as DNA: TGTGCCAGCAGTTCCTTTCTCAGCGGGAGAATTGGCGAGCAGTACTTC.

The chain employs TRBV7-6 and TRBJ1-4; no definite D call. Germline-derived CDR1 and CDR2 are SGHVS and FNYEAQ. Deletions cut 6 bases from V and 4 bases from J, with 12 bases between. This CDR3 comprises 14 residues. As DNA, the CDR3 is TGTGCCAGCAGGAGACAACCGGGTAATGAAAAACTGTTTTTT. This codes for CASRRQPGNEKLFF. Variable domain in full (rest from reference TRBV7-6 and TRBJ1-4): GAGVSQSPRYKVTKRGQDVALRCDPISGHVSLYWYRQALGQGPEFLTYFNYEAQQDKSGLPNDRFSAERPEGSISTLTIQRTEQRDSAMYRCASRRQPGNEKLFFGSGTQLSVL.

The rearrangement uses TRBV5-5 and TRBJ2-3, with 10 nucleotides matching TRBD2. The V and J ends lost 1 base and 1 base, in that order; junction bases with no gene match: 3. There are 16 residues in the CDR3. Germline-derived CDR1 and CDR2 are SGHKS and YYEKEE (reference sequence). The CDR3 loop reads CASSLPSGGGTDTQYF. In DNA form, the CDR3 reads TGTGCCAGCAGCTTGCCTAGCGGGGGCGGCACAGATACGCAGTATTTT. The variable domain in full, with the rest retrieved from reference TRBV5-5 and TRBJ2-3, is DAGVTQSPTHLIKTRGQQVTLRCSPISGHKSVSWYQQVLGQGPQFIFQYYEKEERGRGNFPDRFSARQFPNYSSELNVNALLLGDSALYLCASSLPSGGGTDTQYFGPGTRLTVL.

The rearrangement uses TRBV7-2 and TRBJ1-3; D gene ambiguous. V lost 5 bases, J lost 0 bases, and 8 bases lay in between. Germline CDR1 is SGHTA and CDR2 is FQGNSA. The CDR3 has 14 residues. The CDR3 protein is CASSPSNSGNTIYF. CDR3 in DNA: TGTGCCAGCAGCCCCAGCAACTCTGGAAACACCATATATTTT.

This rearrangement joins TRBV10-3 to TRBJ1-1; maybe TRBD1 (6 bases). Germline assignment: CDR1 ENHRY and CDR2 SYGVKD. The CDR3 length is 13 residues. With 6 bases removed from V and 2 bases from J, the gap between germline ends came to 10 bases. CDR3 DNA: TGTGCCATCAGGGACAGTACCAACACTGAAGCTTTCTTT. It specifies CAIRDSTNTEAFF.

This chain connects TRBV6-6 to TRBJ2-2; TRBD1 matches at 10 bases. The CDR3 runs to 14 residues. CDR1 is MNHNY, CDR2 SVGAGI, per germline (reference sequence). Germline trimming cut 6 bases from V and 8 bases from J; bases unmatched to any gene: 6. CDR3 in DNA: TGTGCCAGCAGAGACAGGGGGCGCGCTGGGGAGCTGTTTTTT. Translated: CASRDRGRAGELFF.

This chain connects TRBV7-8 to TRBJ1-1; 7 bases align to TRBD1. V trimming: 4 bases; J trimming: 5 bases; junction bases outside the gene matches: 19. The germline CDR1 and CDR2 sequences are SGHVS and FQNEAQ. This CDR3 has 18 residues. The CDR3, as DNA: TGTGCCAGCAGCTCCTTTGCCCGACAGGGCGGAACGCGGACTGAAGCTTTCTTT. The encoded protein is CASSSFARQGGTRTEAFF.

The chain combines TRBV19 with TRBJ1-2; D possibly corresponds to TRBD1 (5 bases). Trimming pared 5 bases from V and 1 base from J, leaving 14 bases between. The length of the CDR3 is 15 residues. The V gene's germline CDR1 is LNHDA and CDR2 SQIVND (reference sequence). This CDR3 reads CASSDSRLLNYGYTF. Here the CDR3 DNA reads TGTGCCAGTAGTGACAGTCGACTTCTTAACTATGGCTACACCTTC.

This rearrangement joins TRBV11-2 to TRBJ1-1; 7 nucleotides align to TRBD1. Trimming took 2 bases from V and 7 from J; bases not matched to a gene: 4. Germline CDR1 reads SGHAT; CDR2 reads FQNNGV. This CDR3 is 13 amino acids long. In nucleotides, the CDR3 is TGTGCCAGCAGCTTAAGGGACAGAGATGAAGCTTTCTTT. Amino acids: CASSLRDRDEAFF.

The chain is built from TRBV21-1 and TRBJ2-3. TRBV21-1 is an annotated pseudogene. This CDR3 spans 16 amino acids. CDR3 protein: CASSNQCTEGTDTQYF. In nucleotides, the CDR3 is TGTGCCAGCAGCAATCAGTGTACAGAGGGCACAGATACGCAGTATTTT.

The V gene is TRBV18, the J gene TRBJ2-2, with no clear D. CDR1 and CDR2 (germline): KGHSH, LQKENI. V was pared by 3 bases and J by 2 bases, with 10 bases between. The CDR3 is 15 amino acids. The CDR3 DNA reads TGTGCCAGCTCACCTACGGACGCAAACACCGGGGAGCTGTTTTTT. Translation gives CASSPTDANTGELFF. The full variable domain, rest sourced from reference TRBV18 and TRBJ2-2, is NAGVMQNPRHLVRRRGQEARLRCSPMKGHSHVYWYRQLPEEGLKFMVYLQKENIIDESGMPKERFSAEFPKEGPSILRIQQVVRGDSAAYFCASSPTDANTGELFFGEGSRLTVL.

V usage is TRBV19 and J usage is TRBJ2-1, with D perhaps matching TRBD2 (5 bases). The CDR3 consists of 17 residues. Trimming left V 1 base short and J 0 bases short, with 13 bases between. Germline V gives CDR1 LNHDA, CDR2 SQIVND (reference sequence). CDR3 in amino acids: CASSIGASSGSYNEQFF. CDR3 nucleotides: TGTGCCAGTAGTATAGGGGCTAGCTCCGGCTCCTACAATGAGCAGTTCTTC.